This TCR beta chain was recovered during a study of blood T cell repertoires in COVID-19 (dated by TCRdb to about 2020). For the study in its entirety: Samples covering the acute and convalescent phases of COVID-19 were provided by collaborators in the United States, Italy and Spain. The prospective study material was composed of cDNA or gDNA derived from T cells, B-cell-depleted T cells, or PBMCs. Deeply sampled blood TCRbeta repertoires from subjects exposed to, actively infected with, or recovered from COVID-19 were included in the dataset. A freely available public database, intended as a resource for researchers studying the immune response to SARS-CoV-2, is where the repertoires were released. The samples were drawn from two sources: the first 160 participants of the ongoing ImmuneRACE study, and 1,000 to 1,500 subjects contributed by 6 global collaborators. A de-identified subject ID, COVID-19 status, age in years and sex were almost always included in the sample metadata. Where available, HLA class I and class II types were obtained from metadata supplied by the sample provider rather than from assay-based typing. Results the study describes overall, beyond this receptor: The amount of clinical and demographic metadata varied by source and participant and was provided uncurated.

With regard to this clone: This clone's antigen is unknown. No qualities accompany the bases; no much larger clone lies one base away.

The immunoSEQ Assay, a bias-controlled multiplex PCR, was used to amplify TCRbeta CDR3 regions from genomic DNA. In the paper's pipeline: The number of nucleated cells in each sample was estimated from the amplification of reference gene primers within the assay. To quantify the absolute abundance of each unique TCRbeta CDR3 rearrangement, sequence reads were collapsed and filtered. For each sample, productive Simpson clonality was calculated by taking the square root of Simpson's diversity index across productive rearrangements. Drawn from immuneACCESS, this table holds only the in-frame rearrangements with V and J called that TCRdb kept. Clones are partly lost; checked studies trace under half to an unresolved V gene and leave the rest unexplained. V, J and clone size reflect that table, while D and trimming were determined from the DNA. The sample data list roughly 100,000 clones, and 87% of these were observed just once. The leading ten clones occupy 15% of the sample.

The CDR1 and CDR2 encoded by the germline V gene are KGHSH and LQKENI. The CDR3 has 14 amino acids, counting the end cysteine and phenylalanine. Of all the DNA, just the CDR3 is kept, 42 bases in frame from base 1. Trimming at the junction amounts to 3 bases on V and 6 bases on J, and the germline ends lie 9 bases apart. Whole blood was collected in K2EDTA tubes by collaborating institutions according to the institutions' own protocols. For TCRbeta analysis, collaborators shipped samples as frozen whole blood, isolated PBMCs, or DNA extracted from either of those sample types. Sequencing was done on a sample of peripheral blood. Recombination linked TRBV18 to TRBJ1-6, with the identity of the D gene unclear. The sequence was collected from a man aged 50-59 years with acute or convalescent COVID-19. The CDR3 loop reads CASSPGGANSPLHF. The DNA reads TGTGCCAGCTCACCGGGAGGAGCTAATTCACCCCTCCACTTT.